Sequencing of this TCR beta chain was carried out in a study of Ad26.COV2.S vaccination and SARS-CoV-2 variants. About the study: Ad26.COV2.S was injected intramuscularly once or twice, 56 days apart.

Treatment defined: about 20 received Ad26.COV2.S at low or high dose, single or two shots; 5 received placebo; per-sample allocation not given. Day 63 following the first vaccine or placebo injection was when the samples were taken. The table came from immunoSEQ multiplex PCR; TCRdb's copy has only in-frame clones and leaves some out. The sample has almost 400,000 clones, about 88% seen once. Note on this clone: The antigen remains unidentified.

Study-level results: Vaccine recipients showed a spike-specific TCR breadth that was higher than in placebo recipients.

The sequencing used peripheral blood, collected in a trial of Ad26.COV2.S vaccine versus placebo. The TCR was taken from a person aged 18-65 years who received the Ad26.COV2.S COVID-19 vaccine or a placebo.

The CDR3 here is CASSPRDLPQVNQPQHF. The CDR3 DNA reads TGTGCCAGCAGCCCAAGGGACCTACCGCAGGTCAATCAGCCCCAGCATTTT. The chain has TRBV7-8 and TRBJ1-5; a weak D match, TRBD1 (5 bases). Per the germline V gene, CDR1 is SGHVS and CDR2 is FQNEAQ. The CDR3 has 17 residues. The V gene lost 5 bases and the J gene lost 3 bases, with 20 bases spanning the gap.